Listed below are T cell receptor beta chains from one sample, sequenced in a study of shared T cell receptors in the human thymus. The method was immunoSEQ multiplex PCR; TCRdb's version includes in-frame clones alone and lacks a portion of them. The sample contains almost 550,000 clones, more than 75% of which appear only once. This sample was shared with a second study, whose subject was human thymus T cells.

Sequenced: thymocytes. These receptors were taken from a boy less than two years old with a congenital heart defect. Both conserved end residues are part of each CDR3. A D gene is named only where the DNA matches it firmly. Clone size is not always given. Where it is, it says once, few, many or a class for expanded clones.

few TRBJ2-1 TRBV19 16 - TGTGCCAGTAGGCGGCAGGACAGATCTTTAGGGGATGAGCAGTTCTTC CASRRQDRSLGDEQFF
- TRBJ2-7 TRBV11-3 11 - TGTGCCAGCAGCCAGAGGCACGAGCAGTACTTC CASSQRHEQYF
few TRBJ2-5 TRBV5-1 15 - TGCGCCAGCCGGGAAGCCGAGGGAGCTTGGGGGACCCAGTACTTC CASREAEGAWGTQYF
- TRBJ1-1 TRBV25-1 15 - TGTGCCAGCAGTGAACCCCGACGGGAGAACACTGAAGCTTTCTTT CASSEPRRENTEAFF
- TRBJ2-5 TRBV7-2 14 TRBD1 TGTGCCAGCAGCCCCGGACAGGCAGGACAGACCCAGTACTTC CASSPGQAGQTQYF
- TRBJ2-1 TRBV7-9 14 - TGTGCCAGCAGCTTAACAATCCCCGGGAATGAGCAGTTCTTC CASSLTIPGNEQFF
- TRBJ2-7 TRBV7-8 17 TRBD2 TGTGCCAGCAGCTTAGTCTTGCGGGGGGCCCAATCCTACGAGCAGTACTTC CASSLVLRGAQSYEQYF
- TRBJ2-3 TRBV6-1 17 TRBD2 TGTGCCAGCAGTGTTTGGGCTAGCGGGAGGTTGGCAGATACGCAGTATTTT CASSVWASGRLADTQYF
- TRBJ1-1 TRBV14 14 - TGTGCCAGCAGCCAGACAGCACTCTACACTGAAGCTTTCTTT CASSQTALYTEAFF
few TRBJ2-1 TRBV27 19 TRBD2 TGTGCCAGCAGTTTAATAGGTCGGGCCGGGACTAGGCACGACAATGAGCAGTTCTTC CASSLIGRAGTRHDNEQFF
- TRBJ2-7 TRBV4-3 15 TRBD2 TGCGCCAGCAGCCAAGATGGTCACCGGGGGGACGAGCAGTACTTC CASSQDGHRGDEQYF
- TRBJ2-1 TRBV5-6 16 TRBD2 TGTGCCAGCAGCCCGGGACTAGCGGTTGGGTCCGATGAGCAGTTCTTC CASSPGLAVGSDEQFF
- TRBJ1-3 TRBV9 15 - TGTGCCAGCAGCGTTGGGGCCCTCTCTGGAAACACCATATATTTT CASSVGALSGNTIYF
- TRBJ2-1 TRBV5-1 13 - TGCGCCAGCAGCTTGGTGCGGCGGGATGAGCAGTTCTTC CASSLVRRDEQFF
- TRBJ1-2 TRBV2 16 TRBD1 TGTGCCAGCTGGGGGGAGTGGGACAGTCGAAACTATGGCTACACCTTC CASWGEWDSRNYGYTF
- TRBJ2-7 TRBV4-1 17 - TGCGCCAGCAGCCAAGATCTCGTCCGGGAACCTTCCTACGAGCAGTACTTC CASSQDLVREPSYEQYF
- TRBJ1-2 TRBV10-3 16 TRBD1 TGTGCCATCACCCGGGACAGCCACCGAGATGACTATGGCTACACCTTC CAITRDSHRDDYGYTF
few TRBJ1-5 TRBV6-5 15 - TGTGCCAGCAGTTTGGCACAGGGTGGCAATCAGCCCCAGCATTTT CASSLAQGGNQPQHF
few TRBJ2-1 TRBV25-1 13 - TGTGCCAGCAGTGACAATCTGACTAATGAGCAGTTCTTC CASSDNLTNEQFF
few TRBJ2-7 TRBV6-6 16 - TGTGCCAGCAGTTACTGCACAGACCGGGGGACCTACGAGCAGTACTTC CASSYCTDRGTYEQYF
few TRBJ1-5 TRBV28 14 - TGTGCCAGCAGCCGCCGGGACACCAATCAACCCCAGCATTTT CASSRRDTNQPQHF
few TRBJ2-3 TRBV28 14 - TGTGCCAGCAGTTTAGCAGGGAGGACAGATACGCAGTATTTT CASSLAGRTDTQYF
- TRBJ2-7 TRBV19 17 TRBD2 TGTGCCACCAGTAAGCGGGTTAGCGGGAGCCTAACCTACGAGCAGTACTTC CATSKRVSGSLTYEQYF
- TRBJ2-5 TRBV28 11 - TGTGCCAGCAGTCCCGCGGAGACCCAGTACTTC CASSPAETQYF
- TRBJ2-1 TRBV6-1 15 - TGTGCCAGCAGGAGTGCCAGGGATGGCATGAATGAGCAGTTCTTC CASRSARDGMNEQFF
- TRBJ1-1 TRBV27 12 - TGTGCCAGCGGCAGACAGAACACTGAAGCTTTCTTT CASGRQNTEAFF
- TRBJ2-7 TRBV15 18 - TGTGCCACCAGCAGACCCTTGCTAAGACATACCCTTGGGTACGAGCAGTACTTC CATSRPLLRHTLGYEQYF
- TRBJ1-2 TRBV19 15 TRBD1 TGTGCCAGTAGTATAGGAGACAGGGGAGAATATGGCTACACCTTC CASSIGDRGEYGYTF
once TRBJ2-7 TRBV5-4 13 - TGTGCCAGCAGCTTGGATGGCCACTACGAGCAGTACTTC CASSLDGHYEQYF
- TRBJ1-3 TRBV6-6 15 - TGTGCCAGCAGACCCACAGAAACCTCTGGAAACACCATATATTTT CASRPTETSGNTIYF
- TRBJ2-3 TRBV25-1 16 - TGTGCCAGCAGTGAAAAGTTCAGGCTAAGCACAGATACGCAGTATTTT CASSEKFRLSTDTQYF
- TRBJ2-7 TRBV2 15 - TGTGCCAGCAGTGACGGCGGGCCAAGCTCCTACGAGCAGTACTTC CASSDGGPSSYEQYF
- TRBJ2-7 TRBV4-3 15 TRBD1 TGCGCCAGCAGCCTCCGGACAGGGGGACTTTACGAGCAGTACTTC CASSLRTGGLYEQYF
- TRBJ2-4 TRBV5-1 13 - TGCGCCAGTAACTTACAGGGTTCGGACATTCAGTACTTC CASNLQGSDIQYF
- TRBJ2-7 TRBV11-2 16 - TGTGCCAGCAGCTTAGCTTATATGGGACTCCCTTACGAGCAGTACTTC CASSLAYMGLPYEQYF
- TRBJ2-1 TRBV9 17 TRBD1 TGTGCCAGCAGCCAATCCACCGGGACAGGCTCCTACAATGAGCAGTTCTTC CASSQSTGTGSYNEQFF
- TRBJ2-1 TRBV27 16 - TGTGCCAGCAGTCGACCTCAGGGCCTCACGGACAATGAGCAGTTCTTC CASSRPQGLTDNEQFF
few TRBJ1-1 TRBV30 14 - TGTGCCTGGAGTGTACCTGAGGGGAACACTGAAGCTTTCTTT CAWSVPEGNTEAFF
- TRBJ2-1 TRBV15 16 - TGTGCCACCAGCAGGGGGGCGGGGGCCTCCTACAATGAGCAGTTCTTC CATSRGAGASYNEQFF
- TRBJ1-1 TRBV5-1 14 - TGCGCCAGCAGCTTGCTCCGGAGAAACACTGAAGCTTTCTTT CASSLLRRNTEAFF
few TRBJ2-7 TRBV27 13 - TGTGCCAGCAGCCACTATTTGGACTCCGAGCAGTACTTC CASSHYLDSEQYF
- TRBJ2-7 TRBV7-2 14 TRBD1 TGTGCCAGCACCAACGACAGGGGAAGGTACGAGCAGTACTTC CASTNDRGRYEQYF